The 24 T cell receptor beta chains below all came from one sample that was sequenced in a study of persistence of HIV-infected CD4 T cells. The stimulus was an HIV-1 Gag 15-mer peptide pool, 0.95 to 1 ug/peptide/mL. Sorting selected CD4+ T cells upregulating both CD40 ligand and CD69. These receptors' antigens are unknown. The immunoSEQ assay was version 4, run in survey mode. Measured with immunoSEQ multiplex PCR; TCRdb has only the in-frame clones, and not every one. The data show under 20,000 clones, with roughly two thirds seen just once and under 2.5% held by the top ten. This specimen was CD4+ T cells sorted from PBMCs after approximately 19-hour stimulation, taken from a patient who received antiretroviral therapy. These receptors all stem from an adult woman with HIV who was CMV-seropositive.

The chain carries TRBV7-2 and TRBJ2-2, with D perhaps matching TRBD1 or TRBD2 (5 bases each). CDR1 and CDR2 from the germline V gene are SGHTA and FQGNSA. V lost 5 bases, J lost 6 bases, and 10 bases lay in between. The CDR3 length is 13 residues. The CDR3 reads CASSGMGAGELFF. The DNA for the CDR3 is TGTGCCAGCAGCGGAATGGGGGCCGGGGAGCTGTTTTTT. The whole variable domain, filled in from reference TRBV7-2 and TRBJ2-2, reads GAGVSQSPSNKVTEKGKDVELRCDPISGHTALYWYRQSLGQGLEFLIYFQGNSAPDKSGLPSDRFSAERTGGSVSTLTIQRTQQEDSAVYLCASSGMGAGELFFGEGSRLTVL.

The table lists this clone with a few counts. Distinct nucleotide sequences in the sample also encode this CDR3. The chain uses TRBV18 and TRBJ1-5; a possible D gene is TRBD1 (5 bases). The germline gives CDR1 KGHSH, CDR2 LQKENI. The CDR3 runs to 13 residues. Trimming cost V 5 bases and J 4 bases, with 9 bases left between them. CDR3 region: CASSTDSNQPQHF. The CDR3 DNA is TGTGCCAGCTCAACCGACAGTAATCAGCCCCAGCATTTT.

The chain joins TRBV6-5 to TRBJ2-3; D is unresolved. V shed 6 bases and J shed 4 bases, with 5 bases lying between them. The CDR3 length is 11 residues. Germline lookup yields CDR1 MNHEY and CDR2 SVGAGI. The CDR3 sequence: CASRAADTQYF. The CDR3 region has the DNA TGTGCCAGCAGGGCGGCAGATACGCAGTATTTT.

The chain employs TRBV12-3 or TRBV12-4 and TRBJ1-1; 7 bases are shared with TRBD1. The CDR3 spans 13 residues. V lost 6 bases to trimming and J lost 1 base; unmatched junction nucleotides: 2. The CDR3 coding sequence is TGTGCCAGCAGGGGACAGCCGAACACTGAAGCTTTCTTT. Translated, it gives CASRGQPNTEAFF.

DNA of the CDR3: TGTGCCTCCACGGAGCAGGGGGCGCTGGGGTATGGCTACACCTTC. Amino acids: CASTEQGALGYGYTF. The rearrangement links TRBV10-3 to TRBJ1-2, with TRBD1 identical over 8 bases. The germline CDR1 and CDR2 sequences are ENHRY and SYGVKD. CDR3 size: 15 residues. J lost 5 bases, V lost 11 bases, and 16 bases had no gene match.

This clone was detected a few times. The rearrangement uses TRBV3-1 (or the pseudogene TRBV3-2) and TRBJ2-2; D unclear. Looked up from germline, CDR1 is LGHDT and CDR2 is YNNKEL (reference sequence). This CDR3 has 14 residues. Trimming stripped 4 bases from V and 4 bases from J, with 10 bases between. The CDR3 region has the DNA TGTGCCAGCAGCCCTCTTAGGGCCACCGGGGAGCTGTTTTTT. Its translation is CASSPLRATGELFF.

The V call is TRBV28, the J call TRBJ2-7, with D perhaps matching TRBD1 (5 bases). Germline values: CDR1 MDHEN, CDR2 SYDVKM. This CDR3 spans 14 amino acids. The V end was cut by 2 bases, the J end by 1 base, with 9 bases between. CDR3 region: CASSLRQGSYEQYF. CDR3 nucleotides: TGTGCCAGCAGTTTAAGGCAGGGTTCCTACGAGCAGTACTTC. The full variable domain, its missing parts supplied by reference TRBV28 and TRBJ2-7, is DVKVTQSSRYLVKRTGEKVFLECVQDMDHENMFWYRQDPGLGLRLIYFSYDVKMKEKGDIPEGYSVSREKKERFSLILESASTNQTSMYLCASSLRQGSYEQYFGPGTRLTVT.

The gene calls are TRBV7-9 and TRBJ1-1; no reliable D call. The CDR3 consists of 13 residues. Germline V gene lookup returns CDR1 SEHNR and CDR2 FQNEAQ (reference sequence). V was trimmed by 5 bases and J by 1 base, leaving 8 bases between them. The CDR3 sequence: CASSLSGNTEAFF. CDR3 nucleotide sequence: TGTGCCAGCAGCCTGTCCGGGAACACTGAAGCTTTCTTT.

This clone showed up just a few times. The rearrangement uses TRBV7-8 and TRBJ2-7, with D maybe TRBD1 (5 bases). Germline V gene sequence: CDR1 SGHVS, CDR2 FQNEAQ. The CDR3 has 12 amino acids. V was pared by 5 bases and J by 3 bases, with 8 bases between. The CDR3 sequence: CASSTQDYEQYF. The CDR3 DNA reads as TGTGCCAGCAGCACACAGGACTACGAGCAGTACTTC.

V gene TRBV2 combines with J gene TRBJ2-1; D might be TRBD2 (7 bases). Per the germline V gene, CDR1 is SNHLY and CDR2 is FYNNEI. Trimming left V 8 bases short and J 6 bases short, with 8 bases between. The CDR3 has 11 residues. The CDR3 DNA is TGTGCCAGCGGGGGGGCCAATGAGCAGTTCTTC. It codes for CASGGANEQFF.

The rearrangement links TRBV7-9 to TRBJ2-3; 9 bases agree with TRBD2. The CDR3 consists of 14 residues. Per the germline V gene, CDR1 is SEHNR and CDR2 is FQNEAQ (reference sequence). V lost 8 bases and J lost 2; bases outside the gene matches: 5. For the CDR3, the DNA is TGTGCCAGCCAGCGGACTAGCGCCACAGATACGCAGTATTTT. The encoded protein is CASQRTSATDTQYF.

The chain carries TRBV7-3 and TRBJ2-2; possible D gene TRBD2, 6 bases. CDR3 length equals 14 residues. Deletions cut 1 base from V and 4 bases from J, with 7 bases between. The germline CDR1 and CDR2 sequences are SGHTA and FQGTGA. The CDR3 DNA is TGTGCCAGCAGCTTAAGTAGCGGCACCGGGGAGCTGTTTTTT. As protein: CASSLSSGTGELFF.

The chain joins TRBV5-4 to TRBJ2-1; TRBD1 aligns across 9 bases. V lost 4 bases, J lost 7 bases, and 9 bases stayed unmatched. Germline CDR1 is SGHNT and CDR2 is YYREEE (reference sequence). The CDR3 runs 15 residues. The CDR3, as DNA: TGTGCCAGCAGCCCCGCGGACAGGGGTGCGAATGAGCAGTTCTTC. Protein: CASSPADRGANEQFF. Supplemented by reference TRBV5-4 and TRBJ2-1, the full variable domain reads ETGVTQSPTHLIKTRGQQVTLRCSSQSGHNTVSWYQQALGQGPQFIFQYYREEENGRGNFPPRFSGLQFPNYSSELNVNALELDDSALYLCASSPADRGANEQFFGPGTRLTVL.

The chain is built from TRBV7-3 and TRBJ2-1; D not certain. This CDR3 is 13 amino acids long. The V and J ends lost 0 bases and 7 bases respectively, with 7 bases between them. Germline loops: CDR1 SGHTA, CDR2 FQGTGA. The CDR3 region has the DNA TGTGCCAGCAGCTTAACCCCCAGGAATGAGCAGTTCTTC. Encoded protein: CASSLTPRNEQFF.

The rearrangement joins TRBV7-9 to TRBJ1-1; D is unclear. The CDR3 covers 15 residues. Trimming shortened V by 6 bases and J by 1 base, and 15 bases separated the two germline ends. Germline CDR1 SEHNR, CDR2 FQNEAQ (reference sequence). The CDR3 is CASRLSALQNTEAFF. The CDR3 bases are TGTGCCAGCAGACTTTCCGCCCTACAGAACACTGAAGCTTTCTTT.

The chain employs TRBV6-5 and TRBJ1-2; the D gene is possibly TRBD1 (5 bases). Germline CDR1 is MNHEY and CDR2 is SVGAGI. Trimming removed 8 bases from V and 4 bases from J, with 17 bases in between. CDR3 length: 14 amino acids. The CDR3 is CASRVGDGFYGYTF. In nucleotides, the CDR3 is TGTGCCAGCCGAGTAGGGGACGGGTTCTATGGCTACACCTTC.

The chain links TRBV19 to TRBJ1-1; possible D gene TRBD1, 5 bases. Germline V lookup: CDR1 LNHDA, CDR2 SQIVND (reference sequence). This CDR3 has 13 amino acids. Trimming pared 2 bases from V and 5 bases from J, leaving 9 bases between. The CDR3 reads CASSIPGGTEAFF. CDR3 DNA sequence: TGTGCCAGTAGTATACCCGGGGGTACTGAAGCTTTCTTT. Full variable domain (outside the CDR3, taken from reference TRBV19 and TRBJ1-1): DGGITQSPKYLFRKEGQNVTLSCEQNLNHDAMYWYRQDPGQGLRLIYYSQIVNDFQKGDIAEGYSVSREKKESFPLTVTSAQKNPTAFYLCASSIPGGTEAFFGQGTRLTVV.

In regard to this clone: In the same sample, other DNA sequences code for this CDR3. The chain carries TRBV11-3 and TRBJ2-3; TRBD2 matches at 8 bases. V gave up 1 base and J gave up 4 bases; unmatched junction bases: 10. Germline V gives CDR1 SGHNT, CDR2 YENEEA. The CDR3 consists of 17 residues. As DNA, the CDR3 is TGTGCCAGCAGCTTAGGGGGGCCCGGGGGGGCCCCAGATACGCAGTATTTT. The encoded protein is CASSLGGPGGAPDTQYF. Filled out from reference TRBV11-3 and TRBJ2-3, the complete variable domain reads EAGVVQSPRYKIIEKKQPVAFWCNPISGHNTLYWYLQNLGQGPELLIRYENEEAVDDSQLPKDRFSAERLKGVDSTLKIQPAELGDSAVYLCASSLGGPGGAPDTQYFGPGTRLTVL.

This chain connects TRBV6-5 to TRBJ2-2; no clear D. The length of the CDR3 is 11 residues. The germline V and J ends were trimmed by 5 bases and 7 bases, with 5 bases remaining between them. Per the germline V gene, CDR1 is MNHEY and CDR2 is SVGAGI. CDR3 nucleotide sequence: TGTGCCAGCAGTAGGGACGGGGAGCTGTTTTTT. Translated, it gives CASSRDGELFF.

The chain links TRBV19 to TRBJ1-2; TRBD1 matches at 7 bases. CDR1 is LNHDA and CDR2 is SQIVND in the germline V gene (reference sequence). V lost 6 bases and J lost 2; bases outside the gene matches: 6. This CDR3 is built from 14 residues. The CDR3, as DNA: TGTGCCAGTAGCCCCGCGGGACAGAACTATGGCTACACCTTC. Protein product: CASSPAGQNYGYTF.

The chain recombines TRBV7-3 with TRBJ2-7; D possibly uses TRBD1 or TRBD2 (7 bases each). CDR1 and CDR2 (germline): SGHTA, FQGTGA. Deletions cut 5 bases from V and 7 bases from J, with 15 bases between. The CDR3 runs 13 residues. The CDR3 nucleotides read TGTGCCAGCAGCGTAGACAGGGAGGGTGAGCAGTACGTC. Translated, it gives CASSVDREGEQYV.

The chain combines TRBV29-1 with TRBJ1-1; D call uncertain. The CDR3 spans 12 residues. CDR1 SQVTM and CDR2 ANQGSEA come from the germline V gene. V lost 6 bases and J 1 base, leaving 9 bases between the germline ends. The CDR3 DNA reads TGCAGCGTCGGCGGATGGAACACTGAAGCTTTCTTT. Amino acids: CSVGGWNTEAFF.

The rearrangement uses TRBV27 and TRBJ1-4, with D possibly TRBD1 on 5 matching bases. CDR1 and CDR2 from the germline V gene are MNHEY and SMNVEV (reference sequence). With 5 bases removed from V and 8 bases from J, the gap between germline ends came to 15 bases. The CDR3 totals 14 residues. DNA of the CDR3: TGTGCCAGCAGTCCGCCAGGGCGTAGGGAAAAACTGTTTTTT. Translated: CASSPPGRREKLFF.

This rearrangement joins TRBV5-1 to TRBJ2-3; D is undetermined. CDR3 length: 15 amino acids. Trimming removed 0 bases from V and 0 bases from J, with 8 bases in between. Germline V CDR1 and CDR2: SGHRS, YFSETQ. The CDR3 DNA reads as TGCGCCAGCAGCTTGGCGGCAGCTAGCACAGATACGCAGTATTTT. Amino acid sequence: CASSLAAASTDTQYF.